The rows below give T cell receptor beta chains drawn from one sample of a study of blood T cell repertoires in COVID-19. Sequenced by immunoSEQ multiplex PCR; TCRdb stores in-frame clones only, minus some. The data hold about 29,000 clones, with approximately 84% observed a single time. Sequences were obtained from peripheral blood. The receptors derive from a man older than 75 with active COVID-19. The CDR3 runs from the conserved cysteine through the conserved F or W. A D gene is named only where the DNA matches it firmly. A row's size may be missing; if present it is once, few, many or a size class.

clone_size	d_call	j_call	v_call	cdr3_nt	cdr3_aa
large	-	TRBJ1-5	TRBV7-9	TGTGCCAGCAGCTTAGGGAGTCAGCCCCAGCATTTT	CASSLGSQPQHF
-	TRBD2	TRBJ2-3	TRBV6-6	TGTGCCGCATCCGGGACTAGGGGAACAGATACGCAGTATTTT	CAASGTRGTDTQYF
-	-	TRBJ1-4	TRBV6-5	TGTGCCAGCAGTTACTCGGAGGGACGGATTAATGAAAAACTGTTTTTT	CASSYSEGRINEKLFF
-	-	TRBJ2-2	TRBV2	TGTGCCAGCAGTGAAGCGGGGGGGCACACCGGGGAGCTGTTTTTT	CASSEAGGHTGELFF
-	TRBD2	TRBJ2-7	TRBV2	TGTGCCAGCAGAGGACGGACTAGCGGCGTGGGGGAGCAGTACTTC	CASRGRTSGVGEQYF
few	TRBD2	TRBJ2-3	TRBV7-6	TGTGCCAGCAGCTCCCAGACTAGCGGGGGGGCCGGGATGACAGATACGCAGTATTTT	CASSSQTSGGAGMTDTQYF
-	TRBD1	TRBJ2-7	TRBV5-4	TGTGCCAGCAGCCAGACAGGGGGGGCAGGAGAGCAGTACTTC	CASSQTGGAGEQYF
-	TRBD2	TRBJ2-1	TRBV6-5	TGTGCCAGCAGTTTACCGGGGGGGAATGAGCAGTTCTTC	CASSLPGGNEQFF
-	TRBD2	TRBJ2-5	TRBV7-9	TGTGCCAGCAGCTTCAAGCGGGCTAGCGGGGGGCAAGAGACCCAGTACTTC	CASSFKRASGGQETQYF
-	-	TRBJ1-6	TRBV5-1	TGCGCCAGCAGCTGGGCCCAAACGGATAATTCACCCCTCCACTTT	CASSWAQTDNSPLHF
-	TRBD2	TRBJ2-1	TRBV30	TGTGCCCAGACGACTAGCGGCCTCCGCGGGGATGAGCAGTTCTTC	CAQTTSGLRGDEQFF
-	TRBD1	TRBJ2-7	TRBV5-4	TGTGCCAGCAGCACAGGGGGATCCTACGAGCAGTACTTC	CASSTGGSYEQYF
-	-	TRBJ2-3	TRBV10-1	TGCGCCAGCAGTGAGGGACTTAGCACAGATACGCAGTATTTT	CASSEGLSTDTQYF
-	-	TRBJ2-5	TRBV6-1	TGTGCCAGCCAGGCCTCAGCTCCTCAAGAGACCCAGTACTTC	CASQASAPQETQYF
-	TRBD1	TRBJ1-4	TRBV7-9	TGTGCCAGCAGCTTAGTCGGGCAGGGGGCAGGGGATGAAAAACTGTTTTTT	CASSLVGQGAGDEKLFF
-	-	TRBJ1-6	TRBV3-1/TRBV3-2	TGTGCCAGCAGCCAAGTCGGGGCCTCACAGGGAATCAATTCACCCCTCCACTTT	CASSQVGASQGINSPLHF
-	TRBD1	TRBJ2-2	TRBV2	TGTGCCAGCACCTTGACAGGGTCGGACACCGGGGAGCTGTTTTTT	CASTLTGSDTGELFF
-	TRBD1	TRBJ1-2	TRBV10-3	TGTGCCATCAGTGAGTCCCGGGACAGGGGAGAAAACACCTTC	CAISESRDRGENTF
-	TRBD1	TRBJ1-6	TRBV5-1	TGCGCCAGCAGCCCGAAAGGGACAGGGGTTTCACCCCTCCACTTT	CASSPKGTGVSPLHF
-	TRBD2	TRBJ2-5	TRBV2	TGTGCCAGCAGTGAACGTGTGACTAGCGGGGCTGGGGAGACCCAGTACTTC	CASSERVTSGAGETQYF
few	-	TRBJ2-3	TRBV10-1	TGCGCCAGCAGTGGCCAAGTGTCAGTAAATACGCAGTATTTT	CASSGQVSVNTQYF
-	TRBD1	TRBJ2-3	TRBV24-1	TGTGCCACCAGTGACCGAGGACAGGGTGGATCAGATACGCAGTATTTT	CATSDRGQGGSDTQYF
-	-	TRBJ2-5	TRBV7-2	TGTGCCAGCAGCAAGCAGACAGGGAGGTTCGGGGAGACCCAGTACTTC	CASSKQTGRFGETQYF
-	-	TRBJ1-1	TRBV29-1	TGCAGCGTTAAATTGGGCAACTTGAACACTGAAGCTTTCTTT	CSVKLGNLNTEAFF
-	TRBD1	TRBJ1-3	TRBV29-1	TGCAGCGTGGGGACAGGCGATTTCTCTGGAAACACCATATATTTT	CSVGTGDFSGNTIYF
-	-	TRBJ1-6	TRBV27	TGTGCCAGCAGTTTTGGTTTTAGCTCCTATAATTCACCCCTCCACTTT	CASSFGFSSYNSPLHF
-	TRBD1	TRBJ2-5	TRBV6-5	TGTGCCAGCAGTCAGGGGGCAAACGGAGAGACCCAGTACTTC	CASSQGANGETQYF
-	TRBD1	TRBJ2-2	TRBV30	TGTGCCTGGAGTCCACCTGACAGGGGGCAACACGGGGAGCTGTTTTTT	CAWSPPDRGQHGELFF
-	-	TRBJ1-1	TRBV6-1	TGTGCCAGCAGTGAATCAGGACAGCACACTGAAGCTTTCTTT	CASSESGQHTEAFF
-	-	TRBJ2-3	TRBV4-2	TGTGCCAGCAGCCAAGGACCAGAGGGAAGGACAGATACGCAGTATTTT	CASSQGPEGRTDTQYF
-	-	TRBJ1-5	TRBV10-1	TGCGCCAGCAGTTCTGATCAGGGGCAGCCCCAGCATTTT	CASSSDQGQPQHF
few	TRBD2	TRBJ2-7	TRBV4-1	TGCGCCAGCAGCCAAGAGGCTAGCGGGGGGGCTGGCGAGCAGTACTTC	CASSQEASGGAGEQYF
-	TRBD2	TRBJ2-1	TRBV5-8	TGTGCCAGCACCCAATTCTCTAGCGGGGGCGATGAGCAGTTCTTC	CASTQFSSGGDEQFF
-	-	TRBJ1-3	TRBV4-2	TGTGCCAGCAGCCAAGATGGGGGAGGGGGAGGTAATCAAAACACCATATATTTT	CASSQDGGGGGNQNTIYF
-	TRBD1	TRBJ2-1	TRBV27	TGTGCCAGCAGTTTCTCTGGACAGGGTTTCAATGAGCAGTTCTTC	CASSFSGQGFNEQFF
-	TRBD1	TRBJ1-4	TRBV6-5	TGTGCCAGCAGGGACAGACAGGGAACATACGAAAAACTGTTTTTT	CASRDRQGTYEKLFF
-	-	TRBJ2-1	TRBV6-1	TGTGCCAGCAGTGAACCCCGCAGATACAATGAGCAGTTCTTC	CASSEPRRYNEQFF
-	-	TRBJ1-4	TRBV27	TGTGCCAGCAGTTTACGGGGGAGTCGGGAAAAACTGTTTTTT	CASSLRGSREKLFF
-	-	TRBJ2-2	TRBV19	TGTGCCAGTACCCCCCCTCTCGACAGACGGACCGGGGAGCTGTTTTTT	CASTPPLDRRTGELFF
-	TRBD1	TRBJ2-1	TRBV2	TGTGCCAGCACCCCAGACAGGGACAATGAGCAGTTCTTC	CASTPDRDNEQFF
-	-	TRBJ2-7	TRBV5-1	TGCGCCAGCAGCTTAACGAACAGGGGAGGCTACGAGCAGTACTTC	CASSLTNRGGYEQYF
-	-	TRBJ2-5	TRBV7-2	TGTGCCAGCAGCTTATTCCGGGAGACCCAGTACTTC	CASSLFRETQYF
-	-	TRBJ2-7	TRBV30	TGTGCCTGGAGTGTGAGGTTCTCCTACGAGCAGTACTTC	CAWSVRFSYEQYF
-	-	TRBJ1-1	TRBV18	TGTGCCAGCTCCTGGGACAAGAACACTGAAGCTTTCTTT	CASSWDKNTEAFF
-	-	TRBJ2-7	TRBV6-2/TRBV6-3	TGTGCCAGCAGTTACTCGAGGCGTCCTGAGGCCTACGAGCAGTACTTC	CASSYSRRPEAYEQYF
-	TRBD1	TRBJ2-7	TRBV11-2	TGTGCCAGCAATACAGGGGGCCCCTACGAGCAGTACTTC	CASNTGGPYEQYF
-	TRBD1	TRBJ2-4	TRBV2	TGTGCCAGCAGTGACGGACAGGGGTCGCTTCAGTACTTC	CASSDGQGSLQYF
-	TRBD2	TRBJ2-5	TRBV2	TGTGCCAGCAGTTTGGCGGGGGGGACTCTAGAGACCCAGTACTTC	CASSLAGGTLETQYF
-	-	TRBJ2-3	TRBV5-1	TGCGCCAGCAGCTTGGGGCGGCAGGGGAGGGCAGATACGCAGTATTTT	CASSLGRQGRADTQYF
once	-	TRBJ1-1	TRBV3-1/TRBV3-2	TGTGCCAGCAGCCAAGTTGGGGGGTGGGCTTTCTTT	CASSQVGGWAFF
few	-	TRBJ1-2	TRBV10-1	TGCGCCAGCAATGGATCACAGGGCCTCTTTGACTATGGCTACACCTTC	CASNGSQGLFDYGYTF
-	TRBD1	TRBJ1-4	TRBV9	TGTGCCAGCAGCGTAGCTGCCGGACAGGGAACAACTAATGAAAAACTGTTTTTT	CASSVAAGQGTTNEKLFF
-	-	TRBJ1-2	TRBV6-5	TGTGCCAGCAGTTACTACAGGGCCTCTCACTATGGCTACACCTTC	CASSYYRASHYGYTF
-	-	TRBJ2-5	TRBV18	TGTGCCAGCTCACCGGGACTGGAAGAGACCCAGTACTTC	CASSPGLEETQYF
-	-	TRBJ2-1	TRBV7-3	TGTGCCAGCAGCTTACAGGGGTGGTCCTACAATGAGCAGTTCTTC	CASSLQGWSYNEQFF